The 18 T cell receptor beta chains in this list originate from one sample, sequenced in a study of T cell repertoires in cytomegalovirus infection. No antigen has been assigned to these receptors. TCRdb used MiXCR to reprocess the reads, holding one entry per CDR3 protein. The data show approximately 1,000,000 distinct CDR3 sequences, roughly 31% seen once. Material: cultured CD8+ T cells from PBMCs, obtained from culture after CMV antigen stimulation. Receptor source: a human donor in good health (CMV status not recorded). Some clones in this sample may be carry-over from other donors' samples.

In its sample, this clonotype was seen a few times. This rearrangement joins TRBV4-1 to TRBJ1-6, with D possibly being TRBD1 (5 bases). Trimming took off 6 bases at V and 7 bases at J, with 13 bases between the two ends. This CDR3 is 14 amino acids long. Germline CDR1 is MGHRA and CDR2 is YSYEKL. CDR3 region: CASSPGTINSPLHF. DNA for the CDR3: TGCGCCAGCAGTCCCGGGACCATCAATTCACCCCTCCACTTT.

This chain joins TRBV20-1 and TRBJ2-7; D not resolved. This CDR3 is 13 amino acids long. V was clipped by 5 bases and J by 1 base, with 12 bases between them. Germline CDR1 is DFQATT and CDR2 is SNEGSKA (reference sequence). The CDR3 bases are TGCAGTGCTGCCGATGTAGATTCCTACGAGCAGTACGTC. Its protein product is CSAADVDSYEQYV.

This clonotype was picked up one time. With a much larger clone just one base away, this may be a read error. The rearrangement joins TRBV6-6 to TRBJ1-4; a weak D match, TRBD1 (6 bases). The CDR3 length is 15 residues. CDR1 and CDR2 (germline): MNHNY, SVGAGI (reference sequence). CDR3 DNA: TGTGCCAGCAGTTACTCTCAGGGGTCTAATGAAAAACCGTTTTTT. It translates to CASSYSQGSNEKPFF.

In this sample, this clonotype turned up many times. The chain combines TRBV7-6 with TRBJ2-1; TRBD2 is a possible D gene (5 bases). The V and J ends lost 0 bases and 9 bases respectively, with 6 bases between them. The CDR3 runs 12 residues. Germline V lookup: CDR1 SGHVS, CDR2 FNYEAQ. The CDR3 here is CASSLAGSEQFF. CDR3 nucleotide sequence: TGTGCCAGCAGCTTAGCAGGGAGTGAGCAGTTCTTC.

This clonotype was counted a few times. The CDR3 DNA follows: TGCAGTGCTCCAACCTATTCCATGGACGGCGGCGATGAAAAACTGTTTTTT. Its protein is CSAPTYSMDGGDEKLFF. The rearrangement uses TRBV20-1 and TRBJ1-4; D is ambiguous. Trimming left V 5 bases short and J 6 bases short, with 25 bases between. The CDR3 loop spans 17 amino acids. The V gene's germline CDR1 is DFQATT and CDR2 SNEGSKA (reference sequence).

The chain joins TRBV6-6 to TRBJ1-4, with no clear D. The germline V gene encodes CDR1 MNHNY and CDR2 SVGAGI (reference sequence). Trimming stripped 8 bases from V and 0 bases from J, with 13 bases between. CDR3 length: 15 residues. CDR3 region: CASAPRVSTNEKLFF. The DNA of the CDR3 is TGTGCCAGCGCACCTCGGGTTTCAACTAATGAAAAACTGTTTTTT.

This clonotype turned up a few times. This chain connects TRBV2 to TRBJ1-1, with no clear D. This CDR3 has 14 amino acids. V lost 9 bases to trimming and J lost 1 base, with 15 bases between them. Germline values: CDR1 SNHLY, CDR2 FYNNEI. CDR3 amino acids: CASRRTTGNTEAFF. The CDR3, as DNA: TGTGCCAGTAGACGGACCACGGGGAACACTGAAGCTTTCTTT.

This clonotype appeared many times. This sequence joins TRBV7-8 and TRBJ1-5; maybe TRBD1 (5 bases). V was trimmed by 2 bases and J by 3 bases, leaving 8 bases between them. In germline, CDR1 is SGHVS, CDR2 FQNEAQ. This CDR3 is built from 14 residues. This CDR3 is CASSLKGTNQPQHF. Here the CDR3 DNA reads TGTGCCAGCAGCTTAAAGGGGACCAATCAGCCCCAGCATTTT.

V is TRBV10-3 and J is TRBJ2-7; possibly TRBD1 for D (6 bases). CDR1 is ENHRY and CDR2 is SYGVKD in the germline V gene. The length of the CDR3 is 13 residues. Trimming removed 6 bases at V and 1 base at J, with 10 bases between. The CDR3 is CAIRIGQSYEQYF. The CDR3 bases are TGTGCCATCAGAATCGGACAGTCCTACGAGCAGTACTTC.

Only a few counts were recorded for this clonotype. This chain joins TRBV7-6 and TRBJ1-5; no clear D gene. The germline V gene has CDR1 SGHVS and CDR2 FNYEAQ. The CDR3 runs 13 residues. V was trimmed by 5 bases and J by 7 bases, leaving 12 bases between them. Written as DNA, the CDR3 is TGTGCCAGCAGCCGGAACAGTGGGCAGCCCCAGCATTTT. Its translation is CASSRNSGQPQHF.

The chain employs TRBV27 and TRBJ2-1; maybe TRBD1 (6 bases). Per the germline V gene, CDR1 is MNHEY and CDR2 is SMNVEV (reference sequence). Trimming left V 0 bases short and J 2 bases short, with 11 bases between. The CDR3 runs to 16 residues. CDR3 bases: TGTGCCAGCAGTTTATCGACAGGCACCCCCTACAATGAGCAGTTCTTC. Translating it yields CASSLSTGTPYNEQFF.

The V and J genes are TRBV7-3 and TRBJ1-3; possible D gene TRBD1, 6 bases. V was pared by 1 base and J by 6 bases, with 13 bases between. CDR3 size: 15 residues. Germline CDR1 SGHTA, CDR2 FQGTGA. CDR3: CASSLKKQGVNTIYF. CDR3 sequence (DNA): TGTGCCAGCAGCTTAAAAAAACAGGGCGTAAACACCATATATTTT.

CDR3 region: CASSQDRGGKRTEAFF. The DNA of the CDR3 is TGCGCCAGCAGCCAAGATCGAGGGGGGAAGAGGACTGAAGCTTTCTTT. This sequence joins TRBV4-1 and TRBJ1-1; D might be TRBD1 (6 bases). Trimming took off 0 bases at V and 5 bases at J, with 16 bases between the two ends. Germline assignment: CDR1 MGHRA and CDR2 YSYEKL. This CDR3 has 16 amino acids.

This chain links TRBV6-2 or TRBV6-3 with TRBJ2-1; no clear D gene. The CDR3 totals 15 residues. CDR1 is MNHEY and CDR2 is SVGEGT in the germline V gene. V lost 7 bases and J lost 5, with 18 bases in between. CDR3 region: CASTYAQSSHNEQFF. In DNA, the CDR3 is TGTGCCAGCACCTACGCGCAGTCGTCCCACAATGAGCAGTTCTTC.

There are a few counts of this clonotype. The rearrangement uses TRBV7-3 and TRBJ2-7; D perhaps matches TRBD2 (5 bases). From germline, CDR1 is SGHTA and CDR2 FQGTGA. The CDR3 contains 14 residues. V lost 5 bases, J lost 7 bases, and 18 bases lay in between. This CDR3 is CASSPGPWSGEQYV. The CDR3 DNA reads TGTGCCAGCAGCCCCGGCCCTTGGTCGGGGGAGCAGTACGTC.

The genes are TRBV27 and TRBJ2-1; a weak D match, TRBD2 (6 bases). CDR1 is MNHEY and CDR2 is SMNVEV in the germline V gene (reference sequence). There are 19 residues in the CDR3. The germline V and J ends were trimmed by 4 bases and 3 bases, with 25 bases remaining between them. The CDR3 DNA reads as TGTGCCAGCAGTTCTAGTGGGGGACTGCGCACCTTGAACTACAATGAGCAGTTCTTC. Its translation is CASSSSGGLRTLNYNEQFF.

V is TRBV7-4 and J is TRBJ2-5; 7 bases line up with TRBD2. Germline V lookup: CDR1 SGHVT, CDR2 SQSDAQ. Germline trimming cut 3 bases from V and 5 bases from J; bases unmatched to any gene: 6. The CDR3 totals 14 residues. The CDR3 loop is CASSFGGFGETQYF. CDR3 in DNA: TGTGCCAGCAGCTTCGGGGGGTTCGGGGAGACCCAGTACTTC.

This clonotype was seen a handful of times. This chain joins TRBV4-1 and TRBJ1-1; possibly TRBD1 for D (5 bases). The CDR3 has 15 amino acids. Germline lookup yields CDR1 MGHRA and CDR2 YSYEKL. Trimming removed 5 bases at V and 1 base at J, with 14 bases between. The CDR3 protein is CASSSEGLGNTEAFF. In DNA, the CDR3 is TGCGCCAGCAGCTCGGAGGGGTTGGGGAACACTGAAGCTTTCTTT.